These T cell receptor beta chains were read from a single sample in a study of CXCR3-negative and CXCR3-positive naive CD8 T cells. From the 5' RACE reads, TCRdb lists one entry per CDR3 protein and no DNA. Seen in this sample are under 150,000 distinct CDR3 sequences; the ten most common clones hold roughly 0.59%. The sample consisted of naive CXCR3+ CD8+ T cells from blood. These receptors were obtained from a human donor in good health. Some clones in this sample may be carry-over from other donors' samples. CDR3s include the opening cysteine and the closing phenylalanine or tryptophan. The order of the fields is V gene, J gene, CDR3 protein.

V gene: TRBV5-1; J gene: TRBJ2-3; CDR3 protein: CASSLALSGWTDTQYF
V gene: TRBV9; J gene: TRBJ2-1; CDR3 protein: CASSGDRGHEQFF
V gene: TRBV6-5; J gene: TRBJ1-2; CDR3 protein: CASSLSGTGAGYTF
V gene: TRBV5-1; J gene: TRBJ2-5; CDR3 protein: CASSSSDTQETQYF
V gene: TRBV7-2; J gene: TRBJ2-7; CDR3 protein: CASSLGWDYSYEQYF
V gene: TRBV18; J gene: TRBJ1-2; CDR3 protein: CASSPPEWKHYGYTF
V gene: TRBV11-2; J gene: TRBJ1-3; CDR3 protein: CASSLQGYLVAATGNTIYF
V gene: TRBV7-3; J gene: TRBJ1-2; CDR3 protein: CASSPQGAGDGYTF
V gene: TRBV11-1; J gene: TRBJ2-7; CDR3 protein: CASSTSGAQGYEQYF
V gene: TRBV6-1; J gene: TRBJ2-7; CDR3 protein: CASSETGAYEQYF
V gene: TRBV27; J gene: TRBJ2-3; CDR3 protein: CASSSGLAPDTQYF
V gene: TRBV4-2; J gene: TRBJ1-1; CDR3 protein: CASEITGSNTEAFF
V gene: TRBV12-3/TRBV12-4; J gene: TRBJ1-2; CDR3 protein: CASSRGHGYTF
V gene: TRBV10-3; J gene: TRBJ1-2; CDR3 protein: CAISVSIAEVAYGYTF
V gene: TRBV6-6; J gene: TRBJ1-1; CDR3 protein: CASSYDGYTEAFF
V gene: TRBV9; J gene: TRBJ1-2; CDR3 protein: CASSVLGNQGYTF
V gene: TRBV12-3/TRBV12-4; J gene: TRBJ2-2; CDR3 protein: CASSFLGTNTGELFF
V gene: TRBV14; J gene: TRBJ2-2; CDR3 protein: CASSQDDRGRRLVSNTGELFF
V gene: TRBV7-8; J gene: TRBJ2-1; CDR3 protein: CASSPLTGGDEQFF
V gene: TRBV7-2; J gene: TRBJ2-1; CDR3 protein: CASNPPLESIFPGLAGGSRFF
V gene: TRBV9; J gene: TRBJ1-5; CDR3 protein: CASSASGHQSQPQHF
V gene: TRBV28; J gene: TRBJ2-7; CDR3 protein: CASSLFPQGRYEQYF
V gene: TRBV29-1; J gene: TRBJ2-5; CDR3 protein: CSVEEDGPNVLETQYF
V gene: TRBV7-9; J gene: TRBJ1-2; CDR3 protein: CASSSDRGLAYGYTF
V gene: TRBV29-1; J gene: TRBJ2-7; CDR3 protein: CSVVTGIWPYEQYF
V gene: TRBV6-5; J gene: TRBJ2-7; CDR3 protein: CASTAGLEQYF
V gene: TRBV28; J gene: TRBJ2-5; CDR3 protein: CASSFFTSGVETQYF
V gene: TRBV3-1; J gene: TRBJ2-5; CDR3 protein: CASSQEPSGVETQYF
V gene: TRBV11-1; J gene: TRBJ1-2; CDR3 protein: CASSLGPGGNVGYTF
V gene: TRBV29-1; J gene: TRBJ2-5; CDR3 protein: CSVAEAVQETQYF
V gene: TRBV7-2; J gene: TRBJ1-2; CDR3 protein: CASSSGRPGYTF
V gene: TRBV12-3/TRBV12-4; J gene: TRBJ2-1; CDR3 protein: CASSPWRGAGDDDNEQFF
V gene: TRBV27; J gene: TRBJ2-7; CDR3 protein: CASAGAVAYEQYF
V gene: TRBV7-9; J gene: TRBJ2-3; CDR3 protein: CARREGGTDTQYF
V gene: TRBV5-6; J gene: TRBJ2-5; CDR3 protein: CASSFQDWETQYF
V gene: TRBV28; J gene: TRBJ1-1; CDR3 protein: CASSQITGGPTEAFF
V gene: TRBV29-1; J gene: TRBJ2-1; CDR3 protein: CSVEPPWGLAGAAVNEQFF
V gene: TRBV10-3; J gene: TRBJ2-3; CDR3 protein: CAISEDLGTGDTQYF
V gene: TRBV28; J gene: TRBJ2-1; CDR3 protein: CASSFHRTGPPYSYNEQFF
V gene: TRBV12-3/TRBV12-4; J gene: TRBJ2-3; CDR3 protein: CASSPFTLRDREDTDTQYF
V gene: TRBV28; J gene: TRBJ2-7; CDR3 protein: CASSPRLRYEQYF
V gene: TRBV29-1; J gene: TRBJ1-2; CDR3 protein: CSVHFNYGYTF
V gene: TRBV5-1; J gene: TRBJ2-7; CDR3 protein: CASSLKPSGRDEQYF
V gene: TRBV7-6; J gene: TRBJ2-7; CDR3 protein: CASSSGQGSYEQYF
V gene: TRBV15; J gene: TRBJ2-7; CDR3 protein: CATSRATSGDYEQYF